This TCR beta chain is from a study of T cell repertoires in cytomegalovirus infection. This clonotype has a single count. As yet, its antigen is unknown. TCRdb used MiXCR to reprocess the reads, holding one entry per CDR3 protein. The sample carries about 500,000 distinct CDR3 sequences, about 33% recorded once. Germline loops: CDR1 LGHNA, CDR2 YSLEER. The CDR3 sequence is 16 residues long. With 0 bases removed from V and 0 bases from J, the gap between germline ends came to 9 bases. This TCR was recovered from a human donor in good health (CMV status not recorded). Some clones in this sample may be carry-over from other donors' samples. The rearrangement uses TRBV4-3 and TRBJ1-5; no firm D call. This specimen was cultured PBMCs, taken from culture after CMV antigen stimulation. DNA of the CDR3: TGCGCCAGCAGCCAAGATGTAGGGATTAGCAATCAGCCCCAGCATTTT. Translated: CASSQDVGISNQPQHF.